The 14 T cell receptor beta chains given below trace back to one sample, sequenced in a study of T cells in women clearing cervical HPV infection (dated by TCRdb to between 2017 and 2018). The receptor library was made with the immunoSEQ multiplex PCR assay. Here the immuneACCESS table is served through TCRdb, limited to in-frame sequences with V and J called. Missing clones are a known gap in these copies; in checked studies unresolved V genes cover under half, and the rest lacks a known reason. The table of this sample itemizes roughly 48,000 clones. Together, the top ten hold roughly 1.6% of the sample. Input material: blood buffy coat. These receptors all stem from a woman aged 18 to 75 with a cervical HPV16 infection that either progressed to CIN3+ or cleared (not recorded which).

As regards this clone: The sequence runs out 3 residues before the end of the CDR3; the remainder is reconstructed from the germline J gene. The J gene is TRBJ2-7, the V gene TRBV5-1, with TRBD1 matching 8 bases. After removal of 0 bases from V and 4 bases from J, the junction contained 6 bases not matched to a gene. Germline V gene lookup returns CDR1 SGHRS and CDR2 YFSETQ. The CDR3 loop spans 15 amino acids. The sequenced part of the CDR3 DNA is TGCGCCAGCAGCTTGGACGGGACAGGACATTACGAG. Translating gives CASSLDGTGHYE. The whole CDR3 protein is CASSLDGTGHYEQYF.

Worth noting for this clone: The CDR3 end lies 3 residues beyond the end of the read and is filled in from the germline J gene. The chain recombines TRBV18 with TRBJ1-1; D unresolved. V lost 0 bases to trimming and J lost 4 bases, with 9 bases between them. The CDR3 length is 14 residues. Germline CDR1 KGHSH, CDR2 LQKENI. The covered CDR3 bases are TGTGCCAGCTCACCACCGCTAATTGGCACTGAA. It specifies CASSPPLIGTE. The full CDR3 is CASSPPLIGTEAFF.

The CDR3 bases that were read are TGTGCCATCAGTGCCGGTCCCACAGATACG. It yields the protein CAISAGPTDT. The full CDR3 protein reads CAISAGPTDTQYF. V usage is TRBV10-3 and J usage is TRBJ2-3; no definite D call. The read finishes 3 residues shy of the CDR3 end, and the germline J gene is used to complete it. The CDR3 consists of 13 residues. Germline CDR1 reads ENHRY; CDR2 reads SYGVKD. V gave up 4 bases and J gave up 2 bases, with 7 bases separating them.

In the case of this clone: The read halts 3 residues ahead of the CDR3 end, with the missing end drawn from the germline J gene. The chain has TRBV5-6 and TRBJ1-4; weak D call: TRBD1 (5 bases). Trimming took 0 bases from V and 7 from J, leaving 10 bases between them. The germline V gene has CDR1 SGHDT and CDR2 YYEEEE. The CDR3 has 14 residues. Here the CDR3 reads CASSLGTRTEKLFF. The DNA read from the CDR3 is TGTGCCAGCAGCTTGGGGACACGGACTGAAAAA.

As to this clone: The read terminates 3 residues before the CDR3 end, so the remaining end is supplied by the germline J gene. The V and J genes are TRBV5-6 and TRBJ1-2; possibly TRBD1 for D (6 bases). The CDR3 extends over 14 amino acids. V lost 0 bases, J lost 4 bases, and 10 bases lay in between. Germline CDR1 is SGHDT and CDR2 is YYEEEE. Partial CDR3 DNA: TGTGCCAGCAGCTTGGAGGGGGGGAGCTATGGC. Protein: CASSLEGGSYG. The full CDR3 protein is CASSLEGGSYGYTF.

In the case of this clone: Coverage ceases 3 residues before the CDR3 finishes, and the germline J gene fills in the end. This chain joins TRBV20-1 and TRBJ2-5, with D perhaps matching TRBD1 (6 bases). V lost 3 bases and J 2 bases, leaving 16 bases between the germline ends. This CDR3 is built from 15 residues. Looked up from germline, CDR1 is DFQATT and CDR2 is SNEGSKA (reference sequence). CDR3 bases read: TGCAGTGCTAGTTCGTACGGGACATTTCAAGAGACC. Its translation: CSASSYGTFQET. Given in full, the CDR3 is CSASSYGTFQETQYF.

Notes on this clone: The read is 3 residues too short to cover the CDR3 end, so that end is filled in from the germline J gene. V is TRBV28 and J is TRBJ1-2; D possibly corresponds to TRBD1 (6 bases). Germline assignment: CDR1 MDHEN and CDR2 SYDVKM. Between the trimmed V and J ends, which lost 4 bases and 7 bases, there was a span of 19 bases. This CDR3 spans 15 amino acids. CDR3 protein: CASSSIDRSRSGYTF. The covered CDR3 bases are TGTGCCAGCAGTTCCATTGACAGGTCGAGGAGTGGC.

Comments on this clone: The observed sequence ends 3 residues before the CDR3 terminus, with the missing tail filled in from the germline J gene. The rearrangement links TRBV7-8 to TRBJ1-2, with D unresolved. Germline CDR1 reads SGHVS; CDR2 reads FQNEAQ. This CDR3 has 14 amino acids. V shed 1 base and J shed 5 bases, with 11 bases lying between them. This chain's CDR3 is CASSLGNQAYGYTF. The DNA read from the CDR3 is TGTGCCAGCAGCTTAGGGAACCAGGCTTATGGC.

As to this clone: The sequence runs out 3 residues before the end of the CDR3; the remainder is reconstructed from the germline J gene. The chain uses TRBV2 and TRBJ2-3; D remains ambiguous. Trimming left V 5 bases short and J 2 bases short, with 8 bases between. The CDR3 consists of 13 residues. Germline V gives CDR1 SNHLY, CDR2 FYNNEI. The CDR3 sequence: CASSPPFTDTQYF. Incomplete CDR3 DNA: TGTGCCAGCAGTCCCCCCTTCACAGATACG. Complete variable domain (other parts from reference TRBV2 and TRBJ2-3): EPEVTQTPSHQVTQMGQEVILRCVPISNHLYFYWYRQILGQKVEFLVSFYNNEISEKSEIFDDQFSVERPDGSNFTLKIRSTKLEDSAMYFCASSPPFTDTQYFGPGTRLTVL.

Comment on this clone: The read gets to within 3 residues of the CDR3 end, and the germline J gene fills in the rest. The chain joins TRBV7-9 to TRBJ1-4; D is possibly TRBD1 (5 bases). There are 14 residues in the CDR3. Trimming removed 5 bases from V and 4 bases from J, with 11 bases in between. Germline CDR1 and CDR2: SEHNR and FQNEAQ (reference sequence). This CDR3 reads CASSPRQINEKLFF. The CDR3 bases that were read are TGTGCCAGCAGCCCTCGACAGATTAATGAAAAA.

With respect to this clone: From the germline J gene comes the end of the CDR3, since the read stops 3 residues before it. The V gene is TRBV12-3 or TRBV12-4, the J gene TRBJ1-1; possibly TRBD1 for D (6 bases). Trimming removed 1 base at V and 1 base at J, with 13 bases between. The CDR3 contains 16 residues. The sequenced part of the CDR3 DNA is TGTGCCAGCAGTTTAGAGGGGGAGAACCCGAACACTGAA. Its protein product is CASSLEGENPNTE. The full CDR3 protein is CASSLEGENPNTEAFF.

Note on this clone: The CDR3 end lies 3 residues beyond the end of the read and is filled in from the germline J gene. The chain recombines TRBV19 with TRBJ2-3, with TRBD2 matching over 7 bases. Per germline, CDR1 LNHDA and CDR2 SQIVND (reference sequence). Trimming removed 9 bases from V and 3 bases from J; junction bases left unmatched: 6. CDR3 size: 13 residues. The part of the CDR3 DNA that was read is TGTGCCAGCGGTAGCGGGTTGACAGATACG. Its protein is CASGSGLTDT. The CDR3 in full is CASGSGLTDTQYF.

As concerns this clone: Coverage ceases 3 residues before the CDR3 finishes, and the germline J gene fills in the end. The J gene is TRBJ2-3, the V gene TRBV6-1; possible D gene TRBD1, 6 bases. The CDR3 runs 16 residues. Germline-derived CDR1 and CDR2 are MNHNS and SASEGT. V was pared by 3 bases and J by 3 bases, with 16 bases between. CDR3 DNA, as far as it was read: TGTGCCAGCAGTGATTTTTGGGACACAGGTACAGATACG. Its protein is CASSDFWDTGTDT. The entire CDR3 is CASSDFWDTGTDTQYF.

Note on this clone: The CDR3 end is not reached by the read, which stops 3 residues before it; the germline J gene fills it in. The V and J genes are TRBV19 and TRBJ2-2, with D possibly TRBD2 on 7 matching bases. Trimming left V 6 bases short and J 4 bases short, with 15 bases between. Germline CDR1 is LNHDA and CDR2 is SQIVND (reference sequence). This CDR3 contains 15 residues. CDR3 DNA (partial): TGTGCCAGTAGCGGGGGGACACTAGTCACCGGGGAG. Translated, it gives CASSGGTLVTGE. Given in full, the CDR3 is CASSGGTLVTGELFF. Filled out from reference TRBV19 and TRBJ2-2, the complete variable domain reads DGGITQSPKYLFRKEGQNVTLSCEQNLNHDAMYWYRQDPGQGLRLIYYSQIVNDFQKGDIAEGYSVSREKKESFPLTVTSAQKNPTAFYLCASSGGTLVTGELFFGEGSRLTVL.